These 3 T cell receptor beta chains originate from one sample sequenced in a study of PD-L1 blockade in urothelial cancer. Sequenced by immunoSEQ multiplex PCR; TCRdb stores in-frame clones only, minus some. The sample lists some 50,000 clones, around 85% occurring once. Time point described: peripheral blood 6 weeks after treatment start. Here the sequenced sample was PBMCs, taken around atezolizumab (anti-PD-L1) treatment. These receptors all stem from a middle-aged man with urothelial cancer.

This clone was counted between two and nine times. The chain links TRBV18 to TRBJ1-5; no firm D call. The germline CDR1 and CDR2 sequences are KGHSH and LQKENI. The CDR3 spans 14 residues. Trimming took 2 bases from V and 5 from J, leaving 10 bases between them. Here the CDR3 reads CASSPSQVDQPQHF. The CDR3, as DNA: TGTGCCAGCTCACCAAGTCAGGTAGATCAGCCCCAGCATTTT.

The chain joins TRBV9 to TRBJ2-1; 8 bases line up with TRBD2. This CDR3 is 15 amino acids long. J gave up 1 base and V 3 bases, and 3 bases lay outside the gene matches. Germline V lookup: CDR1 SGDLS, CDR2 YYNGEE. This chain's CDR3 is CASSAGGASYNEQFF. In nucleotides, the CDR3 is TGTGCCAGCAGCGCCGGGGGGGCGTCCTACAATGAGCAGTTCTTC.

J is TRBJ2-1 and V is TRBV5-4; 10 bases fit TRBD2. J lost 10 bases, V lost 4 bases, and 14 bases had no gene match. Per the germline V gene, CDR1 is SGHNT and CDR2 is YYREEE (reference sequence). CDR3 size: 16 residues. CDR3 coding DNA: TGTGCCAGCAGCCCCTCTAGCGGGGGTAGGATCAGGGAGCAGTTCTTC. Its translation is CASSPSSGGRIREQFF.